This TCR beta chain was identified during a study of PD-L1 blockade in urothelial cancer. About the study: Patients began atezolizumab, 1,200 mg intravenously every 3 weeks, in about 2014. The median number of T cells present in blood samples was fewer than 150,000. The analyses of blood took place 3 weeks (second dose) and 6 weeks after treatment start.

Patients were living with locally advanced or metastatic urothelial carcinoma. This CDR3 is built from 14 residues. V dropped 6 bases and J dropped 0 bases, with 6 bases sitting between them. CDR1 and CDR2 from the germline V gene are MNHEY and SMNVEV (reference sequence). The assay was immunoSEQ multiplex PCR, and TCRdb's table has in-frame clones only and misses some. The sample lists just over 14,000 clones; 70% to 90% were seen once. The sample in question was PBMCs, obtained around atezolizumab (anti-PD-L1) treatment. The origin of this receptor is a man aged 70 or older with urothelial cancer. The chain couples TRBV27 to TRBJ2-6; the D is unclear. DNA of the CDR3: TGTGCCAGCAGGGCAAACTCTGGGGCCAACGTCCTGACTTTC. Encoded protein: CASRANSGANVLTF.